Described below is a single T cell receptor beta chain sequence and its context. Germline assignment: CDR1 MGHRA and CDR2 YSYEKL. Unmatched junction bases numbered 4, after V lost 4 bases and J lost 10 bases. The CDR3 is 12 residues long. This sample was included in a study of T-cell memory formation after mild COVID-19. Via MiXCR, TCRdb re-called the 5' RACE reads, giving one row per CDR3 protein. The sample includes about 100,000 distinct CDR3 sequences, roughly 10% seen only once; the top ten take about 40%. This receptor was identified in a man between 18 and 35 years old who had mild COVID-19 (a few samples of this study predate the infection). Cell type and time point are not known. Sample: PBMCs or a T cell subset sorted from them (not recorded which). The chain links TRBV4-1 to TRBJ1-2; 9 bases align to TRBD1. CDR3 sequence (DNA): TGCGCCAGCAGCCTGGGACAGGGACTCTACACCTTC. Translating it yields CASSLGQGLYTF.